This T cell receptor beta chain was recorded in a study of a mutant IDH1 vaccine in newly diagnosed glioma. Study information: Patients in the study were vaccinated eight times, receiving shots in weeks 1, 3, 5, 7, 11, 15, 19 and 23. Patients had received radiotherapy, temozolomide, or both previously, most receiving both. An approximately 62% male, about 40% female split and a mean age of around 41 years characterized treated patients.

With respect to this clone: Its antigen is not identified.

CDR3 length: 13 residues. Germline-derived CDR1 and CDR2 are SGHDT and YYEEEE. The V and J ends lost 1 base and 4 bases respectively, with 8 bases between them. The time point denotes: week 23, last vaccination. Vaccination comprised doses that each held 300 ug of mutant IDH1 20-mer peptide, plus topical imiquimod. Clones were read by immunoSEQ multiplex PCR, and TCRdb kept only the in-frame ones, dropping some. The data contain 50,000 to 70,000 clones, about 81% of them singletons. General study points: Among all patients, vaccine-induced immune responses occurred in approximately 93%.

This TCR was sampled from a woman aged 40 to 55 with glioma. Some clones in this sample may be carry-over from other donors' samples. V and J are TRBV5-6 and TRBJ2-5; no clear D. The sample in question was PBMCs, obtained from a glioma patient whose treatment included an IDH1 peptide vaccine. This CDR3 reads CASSLISPETQYF. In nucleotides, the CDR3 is TGTGCCAGCAGCTTGATTAGTCCAGAGACCCAGTACTTC.